The 10 T cell receptor beta chains presented below share a single source sample, sequenced in a study of blood T cell repertoires in COVID-19. Here immunoSEQ multiplex PCR was the method, and the copy in TCRdb shows in-frame clones only, minus some. The sample shows about 330,000 clones, about four fifths of them seen only once. Sequenced input: peripheral blood. These receptors all stem from a woman between 45 and 60 years old with acute or convalescent COVID-19.

This clone was found once. The chain is built from TRBV29-1 and TRBJ1-2; TRBD1 might be the D (6 bases). The CDR3 consists of 14 residues. Trimming pared 4 bases from V and 2 bases from J, leaving 14 bases between. CDR1 SQVTM and CDR2 ANQGSEA come from the germline V gene. The CDR3 DNA sequence: TGCAGCGTTGGGTCAGGGCAGGGGAACTATGGCTACACCTTC. Amino acids: CSVGSGQGNYGYTF.

In this sample, this clone turned up a few times. This sequence joins TRBV5-1 and TRBJ1-5, with 8 positions matching TRBD1. V lost 5 bases, J lost 4 bases, and 8 bases stayed unmatched. The germline V gene encodes CDR1 SGHRS and CDR2 YFSETQ. This CDR3 comprises 15 residues. CDR3 residues: CASSSGQGANQPQHF. In DNA form, the CDR3 reads TGCGCCAGCAGTTCCGGGCAGGGGGCGAATCAGCCCCAGCATTTT.

On this clone: The limits of the CDR3 on the DNA are not certain, so only TCRdb's listed CDR3 is given. The chain couples TRBV19 to TRBJ2-2; the table's D call, TRBD2, has no DNA check behind it. Termini included, the CDR3 measures 11 amino acids. Germline loops: CDR1 LNHDA, CDR2 SQIVND (reference sequence). CDR3 loop: CASTDSGSCFF.

As regards this clone: The junction shows a germline mismatch at one end, possibly a read error. This chain connects TRBV24-1 to TRBJ2-2; D is ambiguous. The CDR3 has 13 amino acids. CDR1 KGHDR and CDR2 SFDVKD come from the germline V gene. The CDR3 is CAARTGYTGELFF. CDR3 DNA: TGTGCCGCCAGGACCGGGTACACCGGGGAGCTGTTTTTT.

Concerning this clone: This may come from a read error, since a much larger clone is one base off. The J gene is TRBJ1-3, the V gene TRBV5-1, with D unclear. Germline lookup yields CDR1 SGHRS and CDR2 YFSETQ. V lost 0 bases to trimming and J lost 0 bases, with 4 bases between them. The CDR3 covers 14 residues. The CDR3 nucleotides are TGCGCCAGCAGCTTGGAGAGCTCTGGAAACACCATATATTTT. Translation: CASSLESSGNTIYF.

The V and J genes are TRBV7-2 and TRBJ1-1, with D possibly TRBD1 on 5 matching bases. The CDR3 is 17 amino acids. In germline, CDR1 is SGHTA, CDR2 FQGNSA. V lost 4 bases, J lost 0 bases, and 18 bases lay in between. CDR3 residues: CASSYPDSAGLNTEAFF. The CDR3 bases are TGTGCCAGCAGCTATCCCGACAGTGCCGGTTTGAACACTGAAGCTTTCTTT.

The V and J genes are TRBV29-1 and TRBJ1-1, with 8 bases fitting TRBD1. Germline V gene sequence: CDR1 SQVTM, CDR2 ANQGSEA. With 7 bases clipped from V and 8 bases from J, the junction kept 12 bases outside the gene matches. The CDR3 spans 13 residues. The CDR3 loop reads CSAHPGGPQEAFF. DNA of the CDR3: TGCAGCGCACATCCAGGGGGCCCGCAGGAAGCTTTCTTT.

Remarks on this clone: Other nucleotide sequences from this sample produce the same CDR3. V usage is TRBV7-2 and J usage is TRBJ2-5; TRBD1 agrees at 7 bases. V shed 4 bases and J 5 bases; nucleotides not matched to a gene: 4. The CDR3 runs 13 residues. Germline CDR1 and CDR2: SGHTA and FQGNSA. The CDR3 is CASSYRGRETQYF. The CDR3 DNA follows: TGTGCCAGCAGCTACAGGGGCCGGGAGACCCAGTACTTC.

V and J are TRBV7-8 and TRBJ2-1; 11 nucleotides match TRBD1. The CDR3 consists of 16 residues. Germline loops: CDR1 SGHVS, CDR2 FQNEAQ. Germline trimming cut 5 bases from V and 7 bases from J; bases unmatched to any gene: 10. CDR3 coding DNA: TGTGCCAGCAGCGCAACCCGGGACAGGGGGATTAATGAGCAGTTCTTC. Amino acids: CASSATRDRGINEQFF.

This chain uses TRBV19 with TRBJ1-3; D unclear. The CDR3 runs to 19 residues. Trimming removed 5 bases at V and 0 bases at J, with 23 bases between. Germline V gene sequence: CDR1 LNHDA, CDR2 SQIVND (reference sequence). The CDR3 DNA is TGTGCCAGTAGTCCAAAACGATACCACAACGCAGACTCTGGAAACACCATATATTTT. As protein: CASSPKRYHNADSGNTIYF.